The entry that follows covers one TCR beta chain sequence. The data belong to a study of blood T cells in healthy people across ages. The CDR3 contains 15 residues. CDR1 and CDR2 (germline): MNHEY, SMNVEV (reference sequence). The ends lost 0 bases at V and 11 bases at J; junction bases unmatched: 9. Then a second PCR, running roughly 6 to 12 cycles, was carried out with a sample-barcoded 5' primer and a J-beta primer mix. A single record per CDR3 protein comes from TCRdb applying MiXCR to the 5' RACE reads. Among over 750,000 distinct CDR3 sequences listed, about 25% were seen once. These data also featured in a second study, about T cells of mothers and their children.

This receptor was taken from a boy younger than 18 in good health. The chain combines TRBV27 with TRBJ2-5; 10 bases align to TRBD1. The material sequenced was blood. The CDR3 nucleotides are TGTGCCAGCAGTTTATCCGGGACAGGGGCCATGGAGCAGTACTTC. It is translated as CASSLSGTGAMEQYF.